These 29 T cell receptor beta chains were sequenced from one sample in a study of control samples from healthy donors and cancer patients. Profiling relied on immunoSEQ multiplex PCR, and the TCRdb table lists in-frame clones only, not all of them. Among about 120,000 clones listed, 88% were seen once. Specimen: blood. The origin of the receptors is a man in his forties in good health.

The V call is TRBV29-1, the J call TRBJ2-1; D is possibly TRBD1 (5 bases). Deletions cut 5 bases from V and 8 bases from J, with 7 bases between. The CDR3 runs to 10 residues. Germline loops: CDR1 SQVTM, CDR2 ANQGSEA. The DNA of the CDR3 is TGCAGCGTTCTAGGGGATGAGCAGTTCTTC. It codes for CSVLGDEQFF.

The chain's CDR3 is CASSPPDGKFGETQYF. The CDR3 DNA is TGTGCCAGCTCACCACCGGACGGGAAATTCGGAGAGACCCAGTACTTC. V gene TRBV18 combines with J gene TRBJ2-5, with D perhaps TRBD2 (5 bases). The CDR3 spans 16 residues. The V gene's germline CDR1 is KGHSH and CDR2 LQKENI. The V gene lost 0 bases and the J gene lost 4 bases, with 15 bases spanning the gap.

This chain connects TRBV19 to TRBJ2-2; the D gene is possibly TRBD1 (5 bases). From germline, CDR1 is LNHDA and CDR2 SQIVND (reference sequence). The CDR3 totals 15 residues. V lost 3 bases and J lost 3, with 11 bases in between. CDR3 sequence reads: CASSITRVYTGELFF. The CDR3 bases are TGTGCCAGTAGTATTACCAGGGTCTACACCGGGGAGCTGTTTTTT.

The CDR3 sequence is CASSPRDNEQFF. The CDR3 DNA reads TGTGCCAGCAGCCCACGGGACAATGAGCAGTTCTTC. The rearrangement uses TRBV7-2 and TRBJ2-1; D is uncertain. This CDR3 has 12 residues. V was pared by 5 bases and J by 5 bases, with 7 bases between. Germline V lookup: CDR1 SGHTA, CDR2 FQGNSA.

The CDR3 sequence is CASSEYRGDADTQYF. CDR3 coding DNA: TGTGCCAGCAGTGAATATAGAGGGGATGCAGATACGCAGTATTTT. This chain joins TRBV25-1 and TRBJ2-3; D tentatively fits TRBD1 or TRBD2 (5 bases each). The V end lost 0 bases, the J end lost 4 bases, and 11 bases lay between the germline ends. Germline V gives CDR1 MGHDK, CDR2 SYGVNS. CDR3 length: 15 amino acids.

This clone was recorded once. The chain recombines TRBV7-9 with TRBJ1-6; TRBD1 agrees at 7 bases. The junction had 11 bases not matched to a gene; V was cut back by 5 bases and J by 7 bases. Germline V lookup: CDR1 SEHNR, CDR2 FQNEAQ (reference sequence). This CDR3 is 16 amino acids long. The CDR3 region is CASSRRTGQENSPLHF. DNA of the CDR3: TGTGCCAGCAGCCGGAGGACAGGACAAGAAAATTCACCCCTCCACTTT.

The chain combines TRBV7-9 with TRBJ1-5; weak D call: TRBD1 (5 bases). This CDR3 contains 15 residues. Trimming pared 5 bases from V and 1 base from J, leaving 12 bases between. CDR1 is SEHNR and CDR2 is FQNEAQ in the germline V gene (reference sequence). Here the CDR3 DNA reads TGTGCCAGCAGCCGGGGGGGGAAGAGCAATCAGCCCCAGCATTTT. It encodes CASSRGGKSNQPQHF.

The chain recombines TRBV9 with TRBJ1-6; 9 nucleotides line up with TRBD1. The CDR3 is made up of 14 amino acids. Germline assignment: CDR1 SGDLS and CDR2 YYNGEE. With V trimmed by 0 bases and J by 11 bases, 3 bases remained unmatched. The CDR3 DNA is TGTGCCAGCAGCGTAGGACAGGGGGGGGCACCCCTCCACTTT. Translated: CASSVGQGGAPLHF.

The V call is TRBV19, the J call TRBJ1-1, with 9 bases aligning to TRBD1. J was trimmed by 4 bases and V by 5 bases; bases with no gene match: 2. Germline-derived CDR1 and CDR2 are LNHDA and SQIVND (reference sequence). CDR3 length: 13 amino acids. In DNA form, the CDR3 reads TGTGCCAGTAGTTTGGGACAGGGCACTGAAGCTTTCTTT. It translates to CASSLGQGTEAFF.

V is TRBV2 and J is TRBJ2-3, with 9 bases identical to TRBD1. The germline CDR1 and CDR2 sequences are SNHLY and FYNNEI. Trimming removed 6 bases from V and 6 bases from J; junction bases left unmatched: 16. The CDR3 runs to 17 residues. The CDR3 spells CASSGTGFIHGRDTQYF. CDR3 coding DNA: TGTGCCAGCAGCGGGACAGGGTTTATCCACGGTCGCGATACGCAGTATTTT. Filled out from reference TRBV2 and TRBJ2-3, the complete variable domain reads EPEVTQTPSHQVTQMGQEVILRCVPISNHLYFYWYRQILGQKVEFLVSFYNNEISEKSEIFDDQFSVERPDGSNFTLKIRSTKLEDSAMYFCASSGTGFIHGRDTQYFGPGTRLTVL.

The chain has TRBV11-2 and TRBJ1-5, with D maybe TRBD1 (5 bases). Germline V gives CDR1 SGHAT, CDR2 FQNNGV. The CDR3 contains 13 residues. The V and J ends lost 4 bases and 4 bases respectively, with 8 bases between them. CDR3 DNA sequence: TGTGCCAGCAGCTGGGGGGAGAATCAGCCCCAGCATTTT. Its translation is CASSWGENQPQHF.

This clone was recorded only once. The chain couples TRBV10-2 to TRBJ1-5; 9 nucleotides agree with TRBD1. CDR1 is WSHSY, CDR2 SAAADI, per germline. V shed 3 bases and J 6 bases; nucleotides not matched to a gene: 6. The CDR3 loop spans 15 amino acids. CDR3 region: CASSDGTGRIQPQHF. CDR3 DNA: TGCGCCAGCAGTGACGGGACAGGGAGGATTCAGCCCCAGCATTTT.

The chain uses TRBV19 and TRBJ1-2; 8 bases map to TRBD1. There are 14 residues in the CDR3. The V and J ends lost 6 bases and 6 bases, in that order; junction bases with no gene match: 9. CDR1 LNHDA and CDR2 SQIVND come from the germline V gene (reference sequence). The CDR3 sequence: CASRGRGREDGYTF. The CDR3, as DNA: TGTGCCAGTAGGGGCAGGGGGCGCGAAGATGGCTACACCTTC.

This chain connects TRBV15 to TRBJ1-5, with no clear D. Germline CDR1 is LNHNV and CDR2 is YYDKDF (reference sequence). This CDR3 region has 16 residues. The V gene lost 0 bases and the J gene lost 7 bases, with 16 bases spanning the gap. CDR3: CATSREGRSRGQPQHF. Written as DNA, the CDR3 is TGTGCCACCAGCAGAGAAGGCAGGTCTCGCGGGCAGCCCCAGCATTTT.

This clone was counted a single time. This chain uses TRBV7-2 with TRBJ1-1, with TRBD1 matching 10 bases. Germline lookup yields CDR1 SGHTA and CDR2 FQGNSA. CDR3 length: 14 amino acids. V was pared by 5 bases and J by 5 bases, with 5 bases of the junction left unmatched. In DNA, the CDR3 is TGTGCCAGCAGCCCCGGACAGGGGGAGACTGAAGCTTTCTTT. Residues: CASSPGQGETEAFF.

The V call is TRBV4-3, the J call TRBJ1-6; D is possibly TRBD1 (5 bases). The CDR3 length is 12 residues. Germline CDR1 and CDR2: LGHNA and YSLEER. Trimming took 3 bases from V and 14 from J, leaving 11 bases between them. CDR3 region: CASSHSGGALHF. For the CDR3, the DNA is TGCGCCAGCAGCCACTCCGGGGGGGCCCTCCACTTT.

This clone was seen ten or more times. The chain is built from TRBV10-2 and TRBJ1-1; TRBD1 agrees at 8 bases. CDR1 and CDR2 (germline): WSHSY, SAAADI. With V trimmed by 7 bases and J by 3 bases, 7 bases remained unmatched. This CDR3 comprises 14 residues. For the CDR3, the DNA is TGCGCCAGCACGAAGACAGGGGCGGACACTGAAGCTTTCTTT. Translation gives CASTKTGADTEAFF.

The V call is TRBV10-3, the J call TRBJ1-4; D gene unclear. CDR1 and CDR2 from the germline V gene are ENHRY and SYGVKD. The V gene lost 3 bases and the J gene lost 7 bases, with 15 bases spanning the gap. The CDR3 is 15 residues long. Written as DNA, the CDR3 is TGTGCCATCAGTGACTTCGAGGGAAAATCTGAAAAACTGTTTTTT. Amino acids: CAISDFEGKSEKLFF.

The V gene is TRBV9, the J gene TRBJ1-2, with TRBD1 as a possible D gene (6 bases). Germline V gives CDR1 SGDLS, CDR2 YYNGEE. V dropped 6 bases and J dropped 4 bases, with 10 bases sitting between them. This CDR3 has 12 amino acids. The CDR3 sequence is CASIQGIYGYTF. CDR3 coding DNA: TGTGCCAGCATACAGGGAATCTATGGCTACACCTTC.

The chain links TRBV15 to TRBJ2-7; no clear D gene. The V gene's germline CDR1 is LNHNV and CDR2 YYDKDF (reference sequence). The length of the CDR3 is 15 residues. V was pared by 0 bases and J by 0 bases, with 9 bases between. This chain's CDR3 is CATSRDRSDSYEQYF. The CDR3 DNA reads TGTGCCACCAGCAGAGATCGGTCAGACTCCTACGAGCAGTACTTC.

The chain combines TRBV6-5 with TRBJ1-1; D gene uncertain. The CDR3 consists of 13 residues. Trimming removed 8 bases from V and 5 bases from J, with 15 bases in between. CDR1 MNHEY and CDR2 SVGAGI come from the germline V gene. The CDR3 DNA reads as TGTGCCAGCTACCTCGGCAGTGGGACTGAAGCTTTCTTT. Its protein is CASYLGSGTEAFF.

The chain employs TRBV18 and TRBJ1-2; possibly TRBD1 for D (5 bases). Trimming removed 3 bases from V and 2 bases from J, with 13 bases in between. CDR3 length equals 15 residues. Germline CDR1 KGHSH, CDR2 LQKENI. This CDR3 is CASSPPSRGNYGYTF. CDR3 bases: TGTGCCAGCTCACCCCCCTCGAGGGGCAACTATGGCTACACCTTC.

The rearrangement joins TRBV24-1 to TRBJ1-2, with a possible D match to TRBD1 (6 bases). The CDR3 loop spans 13 amino acids. Germline loops: CDR1 KGHDR, CDR2 SFDVKD. V gave up 12 bases and J gave up 2 bases, with 15 bases separating them. As DNA, the CDR3 is TGTGCCTCCCTATGGGACATCAACTATGGCTACACCTTC. Its translation is CASLWDINYGYTF.

The rearrangement joins TRBV21-1 to TRBJ1-6; TRBD1 is the table's D call and was not checked against the DNA. TRBV21-1 is labeled a pseudogene. The CDR3 consists of 17 residues. The CDR3 coding sequence is TGTGCCAGCAGCAAAAGTGGCAGGCCGAATCATAATTCACCCCTCCACTTT. This sequence encodes CASSKSGRPNHNSPLHF.

The chain joins TRBV19 to TRBJ1-1; TRBD1 might be the D (5 bases). The V end lost 10 bases, the J end lost 4 bases, and 7 bases lay between the germline ends. The CDR3 runs to 10 residues. Germline V lookup: CDR1 LNHDA, CDR2 SQIVND (reference sequence). CDR3 DNA: TGTGCCATTGGGGGCACTGAAGCTTTCTTT. Amino acids: CAIGGTEAFF.

CDR3 sequence (DNA): TGCGCCAGCAGTTTGTCGAAAGGACCCGACGAGCAGTACTTC. Protein: CASSLSKGPDEQYF. The V call is TRBV10-1, the J call TRBJ2-7, with no clear D. CDR1 and CDR2 (germline): WNHNN, SYGVQD (reference sequence). CDR3 length: 14 amino acids. V shed 5 bases and J shed 5 bases, with 16 bases lying between them.

The chain combines TRBV18 with TRBJ1-3, with 10 bases lining up with TRBD1. This CDR3 region has 16 residues. Germline-derived CDR1 and CDR2 are KGHSH and LQKENI. V lost 3 bases, J lost 2 bases, and 4 bases stayed unmatched. CDR3 in amino acids: CASSPAGTGAGNTIYF. The CDR3 nucleotides are TGTGCCAGCTCACCCGCCGGGACAGGGGCTGGAAACACCATATATTTT.

The V and J genes are TRBV5-1 and TRBJ2-2; TRBD1 agrees at 8 bases. The V gene's germline CDR1 is SGHRS and CDR2 YFSETQ. The CDR3 runs 17 residues. Unmatched junction bases numbered 9, after V lost 0 bases and J lost 5 bases. DNA of the CDR3: TGCGCCAGCAGCTTGGAAGGAACAGGGGGTAGGACCGGGGAGCTGTTTTTT. Its protein product is CASSLEGTGGRTGELFF.

This clone has a handful of counts. The CDR3 coding sequence is TGTGCCAGCAGCGTAGTGGACGGGGGAACAGATACGCAGTATTTT. As protein: CASSVVDGGTDTQYF. The chain couples TRBV9 to TRBJ2-3, with D perhaps matching TRBD2 (6 bases). V was trimmed by 0 bases and J by 3 bases, leaving 11 bases between them. CDR1 is SGDLS and CDR2 is YYNGEE in the germline V gene. There are 15 residues in the CDR3.